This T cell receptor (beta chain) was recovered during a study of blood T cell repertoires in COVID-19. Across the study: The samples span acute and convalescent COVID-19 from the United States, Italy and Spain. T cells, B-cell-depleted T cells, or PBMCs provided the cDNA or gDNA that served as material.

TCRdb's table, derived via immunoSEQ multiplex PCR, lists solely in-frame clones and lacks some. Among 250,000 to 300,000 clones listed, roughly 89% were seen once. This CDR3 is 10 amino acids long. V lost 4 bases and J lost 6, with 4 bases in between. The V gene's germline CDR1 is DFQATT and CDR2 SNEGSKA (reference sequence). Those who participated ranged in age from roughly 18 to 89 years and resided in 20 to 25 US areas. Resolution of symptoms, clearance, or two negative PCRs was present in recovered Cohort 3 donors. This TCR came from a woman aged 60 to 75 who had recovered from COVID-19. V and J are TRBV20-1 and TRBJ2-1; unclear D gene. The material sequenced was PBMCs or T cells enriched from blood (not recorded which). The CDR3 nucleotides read TGCAGTGCTAACGGCAATGAGCAGTTCTTC. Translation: CSANGNEQFF.